The 26 T cell receptor beta chains below come from one sample, sequenced in a study of CD8 T cells in ankylosing spondylitis. Study results and caveats: For ankylosing spondylitis blood, a TCR beta motif of seven to nine highly homologous variants appeared characteristic.

What these receptors recognize is not known. TCRdb re-derived calls from the 5' RACE reads in MiXCR, one entry per CDR3 protein. The sample consists of a few hundred thousand distinct CDR3 sequences, 6% to 8.5% of them appearing once. Material: blood, either unsorted or a sorted T cell fraction (not recorded which). Source of these receptors: a male donor with ankylosing spondylitis.

Only a few counts were recorded for this clonotype. The chain carries TRBV9 and TRBJ2-1; 9 bases align to TRBD2. The CDR3 has 19 amino acids. V lost 0 bases to trimming and J lost 10 bases; unmatched junction nucleotides: 20. The germline V gene encodes CDR1 SGDLS and CDR2 YYNGEE. In nucleotides, the CDR3 is TGTGCCAGCAGCGTAGTGGTGACACCCGATGGGCGGGGGGGCCCAGAGCAGTTCTTC. The encoded protein is CASSVVVTPDGRGGPEQFF. Using reference TRBV9 and TRBJ2-1 for the parts outside the CDR3, the full variable domain is DSGVTQTPKHLITATGQRVTLRCSPRSGDLSVYWYQQSLDQGLQFLIQYYNGEERAKGNILERFSAQQFPDLHSELNLSSLELGDSALYFCASSVVVTPDGRGGPEQFFGPGTRLTVL.

In its sample, this clonotype was seen a few times. The chain carries TRBV18 and TRBJ1-5, with no clear D. Germline loops: CDR1 KGHSH, CDR2 LQKENI. CDR3 length: 14 amino acids. Between the trimmed V and J ends, which lost 6 bases and 6 bases, there was a span of 15 bases. CDR3 in DNA: TGTGCCAGCTCTATACTGAGGGATCTTCAGCCCCAGCATTTT. It specifies CASSILRDLQPQHF.

This clonotype was detected ten times or more. Written as DNA, the CDR3 is TGTGCCAGCAGTTACTCGACGAACGACGAGCAGTACTTC. Translated, it gives CASSYSTNDEQYF. V gene TRBV6-5 combines with J gene TRBJ2-7; D is uncertain. Germline values: CDR1 MNHEY, CDR2 SVGAGI. CDR3 length: 13 residues. V was pared by 0 bases and J by 5 bases, with 8 bases between.

This clonotype was recorded many times. In DNA, the CDR3 is TGTGCCAGCAGCTTAACTAGCGGGGGGGGTGGTGAGCAGTTCTTC. Translated: CASSLTSGGGGEQFF. This chain links TRBV7-6 with TRBJ2-1; TRBD2 matches at 13 bases. The length of the CDR3 is 15 residues. Germline assignment: CDR1 SGHVS and CDR2 FNYEAQ. The J segment lost 9 bases and the V segment lost 2 bases, leaving 4 bases of the junction unmatched.

The DNA for the CDR3 is TGTGCCAGTCAGCAGCCCGTGGGACAGTACTACGAGCAGTACTTC. Encoded protein: CASQQPVGQYYEQYF. This chain links TRBV6-6 with TRBJ2-7; TRBD1 aligns across 7 bases. The V gene end was trimmed by 9 bases and the J gene end by 3 bases; junction bases not matched to a gene: 14. CDR1 and CDR2 from the germline V gene are MNHNY and SVGAGI (reference sequence). The CDR3 spans 15 residues.

This clonotype was seen many times. The rearrangement uses TRBV9 and TRBJ1-4, with TRBD1 matching over 9 bases. V dropped 4 bases and J dropped 5; count of bases not matched to a gene: 3. Germline CDR1 and CDR2: SGDLS and YYNGEE. The CDR3 has 14 residues. The CDR3 sequence: CASSFGQGNEKLFF. In nucleotides, the CDR3 is TGTGCCAGCAGCTTTGGACAGGGGAATGAAAAACTGTTTTTT.

This clonotype came up a few times. CDR3 amino acids: CASSFGGRGRPETQYF. The CDR3 DNA reads TGTGCCAGCAGTTTTGGCGGGCGGGGTCGTCCGGAGACCCAGTACTTC. The gene calls are TRBV28 and TRBJ2-5, with D perhaps TRBD2 (6 bases). The V end was cut by 3 bases, the J end by 5 bases, with 19 bases between. Germline CDR1 is MDHEN and CDR2 is SYDVKM. The CDR3 contains 16 residues.

The table lists this clonotype with many counts. The chain couples TRBV6-2 or TRBV6-3 to TRBJ2-7; D is unresolved. Trimming removed 2 bases from V and 4 bases from J, with 9 bases in between. This CDR3 region has 13 residues. The V gene's germline CDR1 is MNHEY and CDR2 SVGEGT. The CDR3 sequence: CASSYGRYYEQYF. CDR3 coding DNA: TGTGCCAGCAGTTACGGCAGGTATTACGAGCAGTACTTC.

This clonotype was found many times. V and J are TRBV29-1 and TRBJ1-1; D is uncertain. The length of the CDR3 is 10 residues. Trimming shortened V by 4 bases and J by 7 bases, and 7 bases separated the two germline ends. Looked up from germline, CDR1 is SQVTM and CDR2 is ANQGSEA. CDR3: CSVVSFEAFF. DNA for the CDR3: TGCAGCGTTGTAAGTTTTGAAGCTTTCTTT.

At least ten counts were recorded for this clonotype. The chain uses TRBV28 and TRBJ1-2; weak D call: TRBD1 (6 bases). Germline V lookup: CDR1 MDHEN, CDR2 SYDVKM. This CDR3 contains 15 residues. The V and J ends lost 4 bases and 4 bases respectively, with 16 bases between them. The CDR3 DNA follows: TGTGCCAGCAGTTCGCCGTTCAGGGGAAGCTATGGCTACACCTTC. Protein: CASSSPFRGSYGYTF.

This clonotype was seen repeatedly, ten times or more. The chain has TRBV4-2 and TRBJ2-4, with 11 positions matching TRBD2. Germline CDR1 reads LGHNA; CDR2 reads YNFKEQ. V lost 2 bases, J lost 4 bases, and 13 bases stayed unmatched. The CDR3 sequence is 19 residues long. Here the CDR3 DNA reads TGTGCCAGCAGCCAACTGCCGGGACTAGCGGAGGGGGGGAAAAACATTCAGTACTTC. Its translation: CASSQLPGLAEGGKNIQYF.

This clonotype was counted ten times or more. Here the CDR3 DNA reads TGTGCCAGCAGCCAAGAGGGGGGGGTCAGCTCCTACAATGAGCAGTTCTTC. Translating gives CASSQEGGVSSYNEQFF. The chain is built from TRBV4-2 and TRBJ2-1; 7 bases agree with TRBD2. The CDR3 is 17 residues long. V gave up 0 bases and J gave up 0 bases; unmatched junction bases: 5. Looked up from germline, CDR1 is LGHNA and CDR2 is YNFKEQ.

This clonotype has just a few counts. The chain couples TRBV27 to TRBJ2-3; 10 bases map to TRBD2. Germline-derived CDR1 and CDR2 are MNHEY and SMNVEV (reference sequence). This CDR3 has 17 residues. The ends lost 1 base at V and 2 bases at J; junction bases unmatched: 6. The CDR3 coding sequence is TGTGCCAGCAGTTTATTTCCTAGCGGGGGATTCACAGATACGCAGTATTTT. This codes for CASSLFPSGGFTDTQYF.

This clonotype was detected a few times. The chain has TRBV2 and TRBJ1-4; a weak D match, TRBD1 (5 bases). V lost 2 bases, J lost 0 bases, and 13 bases lay in between. The germline V gene encodes CDR1 SNHLY and CDR2 FYNNEI. The CDR3 has 17 residues. CDR3 sequence reads: CASSEPFDSSTNEKLFF. CDR3 nucleotide sequence: TGTGCCAGCAGTGAACCCTTCGACAGTTCAACTAATGAAAAACTGTTTTTT.

The chain combines TRBV20-1 with TRBJ2-7, with D possibly being TRBD1 (6 bases). Germline values: CDR1 DFQATT, CDR2 SNEGSKA (reference sequence). This CDR3 has 15 residues. V was clipped by 3 bases and J by 2 bases, with 17 bases between them. Here the CDR3 reads CSASGTGLTPYEQYF. Written as DNA, the CDR3 is TGCAGTGCTAGCGGTACAGGGCTAACCCCCTACGAGCAGTACTTC.

This clonotype was observed a handful of times. The chain carries TRBV4-1 and TRBJ1-4, with D perhaps TRBD1 (5 bases). V dropped 4 bases and J dropped 8 bases, with 14 bases sitting between them. This CDR3 is 14 amino acids long. Germline V gene sequence: CDR1 MGHRA, CDR2 YSYEKL. CDR3 residues: CASSPRDSYEKLFF. The DNA of the CDR3 is TGCGCCAGCAGCCCCCGGGACTCGTACGAAAAACTGTTTTTT.

This clonotype appeared many times. The V and J genes are TRBV20-1 and TRBJ2-1; D may match TRBD1 or TRBD2 (5 bases each). Germline lookup yields CDR1 DFQATT and CDR2 SNEGSKA (reference sequence). The CDR3 runs to 14 residues. Trimming removed 2 bases at V and 8 bases at J, with 16 bases between. The CDR3 loop reads CSARKGPLRYEQFF. The CDR3 coding sequence is TGCAGTGCTAGAAAGGGACCCCTACGGTATGAGCAGTTCTTC.

The gene calls are TRBV15 and TRBJ2-1; 7 nucleotides align to TRBD2. Germline-derived CDR1 and CDR2 are LNHNV and YYDKDF (reference sequence). Trimming took 0 bases from V and 6 from J; bases not matched to a gene: 8. The CDR3 length is 16 residues. CDR3 region: CATSRDSKIAGNEQFF. The CDR3 region has the DNA TGTGCCACCAGCAGAGATTCGAAGATAGCGGGCAATGAGCAGTTCTTC.

V gene TRBV12-3 or TRBV12-4 combines with J gene TRBJ1-2, with D perhaps TRBD1 (5 bases). This CDR3 is 16 amino acids long. V was pared by 4 bases and J by 0 bases, with 15 bases between. This CDR3 reads CASSYLDSVTNYGYTF. DNA for the CDR3: TGTGCCAGCAGTTACCTTGACAGTGTGACTAACTATGGCTACACCTTC.

This clonotype was seen repeatedly, ten times or more. The chain links TRBV27 to TRBJ1-5; D is unclear. This CDR3 spans 13 amino acids. V was pared by 2 bases and J by 2 bases, with 4 bases between. Germline V gene data show CDR1 as MNHEY and CDR2 as SMNVEV (reference sequence). For the CDR3, the DNA is TGTGCCAGCAGTTTAGGTCGCAATCAGCCCCAGCATTTT. Encoded protein: CASSLGRNQPQHF.

This clonotype occurred a few times. The rearrangement joins TRBV9 to TRBJ2-7; possible D gene TRBD1, 6 bases. CDR3 length: 15 residues. Between the trimmed V and J ends, which lost 4 bases and 3 bases, there was a span of 17 bases. Germline V CDR1 and CDR2: SGDLS, YYNGEE. This CDR3 is CASSKTRTDIYEQYF. CDR3 DNA sequence: TGTGCCAGCAGCAAAACCAGGACAGATATCTACGAGCAGTACTTC.

The chain combines TRBV4-1 with TRBJ2-7; D is unclear. Trimming cost V 1 base and J 0 bases, with 7 bases left between them. Germline assignment: CDR1 MGHRA and CDR2 YSYEKL. This CDR3 is built from 14 residues. This CDR3 reads CASSQVESSYEQYF. The CDR3 DNA sequence: TGCGCCAGCAGCCAAGTGGAGAGCTCCTACGAGCAGTACTTC.

The V gene is TRBV28, the J gene TRBJ2-4; 8 positions match TRBD2. The CDR3 runs to 19 residues. V shed 3 bases, J shed 0 bases, and the junction held 13 bases outside the gene matches. Germline V gene data show CDR1 as MDHEN and CDR2 as SYDVKM. This CDR3 is CASSFLIPGLELAKNIQYF. CDR3 sequence (DNA): TGTGCCAGCAGTTTCCTTATCCCGGGACTAGAACTAGCCAAAAACATTCAGTACTTC.

The chain carries TRBV20-1 and TRBJ2-1; D is perhaps TRBD2 (6 bases). CDR3 length: 16 amino acids. Trimming stripped 0 bases from V and 3 bases from J, with 15 bases between. Per the germline V gene, CDR1 is DFQATT and CDR2 is SNEGSKA (reference sequence). Here the CDR3 reads CSARDPGVAVYNEQFF. The CDR3 DNA reads TGCAGTGCTAGAGATCCCGGGGTAGCGGTCTACAATGAGCAGTTCTTC.

This clonotype was observed at least ten times. Here the CDR3 reads CATSDLNTIYF. The DNA of the CDR3 is TGTGCCACCAGCGACTTAAACACCATATATTTT. This chain joins TRBV24-1 and TRBJ1-3, with D unclear. Trimming pared 7 bases from V and 6 bases from J, leaving 6 bases between. Germline V CDR1 and CDR2: KGHDR, SFDVKD. The CDR3 contains 11 residues.

This clonotype appeared many times. The CDR3 region has the DNA TGTGCCAGCAGCATCTCAAGGTACTACGAGCAGTACTTC. Translation gives CASSISRYYEQYF. The rearrangement uses TRBV7-9 and TRBJ2-7, with unresolved D. This CDR3 has 13 residues. Trimming shortened V by 5 bases and J by 3 bases, and 11 bases separated the two germline ends. Germline V CDR1 and CDR2: SEHNR, FQNEAQ (reference sequence).